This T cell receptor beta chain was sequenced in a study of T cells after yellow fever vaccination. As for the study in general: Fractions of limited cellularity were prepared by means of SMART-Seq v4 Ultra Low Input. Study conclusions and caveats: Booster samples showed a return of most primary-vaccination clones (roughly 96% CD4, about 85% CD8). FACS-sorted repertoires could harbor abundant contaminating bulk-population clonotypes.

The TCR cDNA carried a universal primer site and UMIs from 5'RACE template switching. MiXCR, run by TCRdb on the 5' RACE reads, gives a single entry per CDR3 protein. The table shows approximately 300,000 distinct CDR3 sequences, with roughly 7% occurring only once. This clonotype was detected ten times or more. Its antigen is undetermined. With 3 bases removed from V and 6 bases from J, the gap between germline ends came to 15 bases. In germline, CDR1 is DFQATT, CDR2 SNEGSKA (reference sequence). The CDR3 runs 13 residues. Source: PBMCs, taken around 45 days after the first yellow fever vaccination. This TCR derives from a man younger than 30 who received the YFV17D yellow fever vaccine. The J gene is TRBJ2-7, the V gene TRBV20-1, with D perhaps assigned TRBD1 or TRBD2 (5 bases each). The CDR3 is CSASPPAGGEQYV. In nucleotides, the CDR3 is TGCAGTGCTAGCCCCCCCGCTGGGGGCGAGCAGTACGTC.